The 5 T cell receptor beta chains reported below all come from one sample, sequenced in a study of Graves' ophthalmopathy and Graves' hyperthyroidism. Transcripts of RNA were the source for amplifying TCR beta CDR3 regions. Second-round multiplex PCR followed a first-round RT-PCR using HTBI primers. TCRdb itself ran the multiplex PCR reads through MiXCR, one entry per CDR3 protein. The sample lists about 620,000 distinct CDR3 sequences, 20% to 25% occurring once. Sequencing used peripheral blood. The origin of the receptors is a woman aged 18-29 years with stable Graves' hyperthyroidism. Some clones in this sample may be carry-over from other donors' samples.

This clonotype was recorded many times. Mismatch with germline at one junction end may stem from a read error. In DNA, the CDR3 is TGTGCCAGCAGGGCGATGGTGGGGGACATTAAGTACTTC. It encodes CASRAMVGDIKYF. The chain employs TRBV6-5 and TRBJ2-4, with D possibly being TRBD1 (6 bases). This CDR3 contains 13 residues. Germline lookup yields CDR1 MNHEY and CDR2 SVGAGI.

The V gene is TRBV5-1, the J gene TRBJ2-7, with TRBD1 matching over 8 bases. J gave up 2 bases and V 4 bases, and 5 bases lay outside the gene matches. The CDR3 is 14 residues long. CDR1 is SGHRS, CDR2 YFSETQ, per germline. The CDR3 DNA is TGCGCCAGCAGCGGGGGACAGGCCCCCTACGAGCAGTACTTC. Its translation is CASSGGQAPYEQYF.

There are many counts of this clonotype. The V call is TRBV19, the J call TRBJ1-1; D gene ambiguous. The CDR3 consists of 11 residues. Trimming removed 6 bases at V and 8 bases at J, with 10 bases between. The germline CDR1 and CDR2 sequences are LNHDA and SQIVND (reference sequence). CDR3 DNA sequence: TGTGCCAGTAGATTCGGAGAAGAAGCTTTCTTT. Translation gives CASRFGEEAFF.

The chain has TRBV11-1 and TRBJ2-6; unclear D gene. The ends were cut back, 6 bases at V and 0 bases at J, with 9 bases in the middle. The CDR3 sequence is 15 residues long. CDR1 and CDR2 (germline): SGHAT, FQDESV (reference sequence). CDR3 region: CASRVGNSGANVLTF. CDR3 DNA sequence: TGTGCCAGCAGAGTAGGGAACTCTGGGGCCAACGTCCTGACTTTC.

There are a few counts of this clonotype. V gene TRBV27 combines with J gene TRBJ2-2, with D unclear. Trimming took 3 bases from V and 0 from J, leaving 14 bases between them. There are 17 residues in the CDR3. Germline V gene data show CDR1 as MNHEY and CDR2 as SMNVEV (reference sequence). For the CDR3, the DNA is TGTGCCAGCAGTTTCACACCGGCAGATACGAACACCGGGGAGCTGTTTTTT. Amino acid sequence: CASSFTPADTNTGELFF.